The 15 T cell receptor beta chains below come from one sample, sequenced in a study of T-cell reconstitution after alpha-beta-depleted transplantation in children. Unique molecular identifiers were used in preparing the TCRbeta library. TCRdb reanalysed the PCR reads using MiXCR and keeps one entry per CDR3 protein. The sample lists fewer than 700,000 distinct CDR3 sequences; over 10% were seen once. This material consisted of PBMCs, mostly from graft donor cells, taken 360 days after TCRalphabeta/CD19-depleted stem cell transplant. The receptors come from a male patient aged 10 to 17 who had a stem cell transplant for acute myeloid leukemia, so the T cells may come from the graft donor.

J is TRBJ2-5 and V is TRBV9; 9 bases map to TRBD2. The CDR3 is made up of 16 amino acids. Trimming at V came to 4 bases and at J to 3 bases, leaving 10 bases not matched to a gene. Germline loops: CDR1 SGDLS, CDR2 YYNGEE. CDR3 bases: TGTGCCAGCAGCCAAGGGTGGCTAGCGGGAAAAGAGACCCAGTACTTC. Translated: CASSQGWLAGKETQYF.

The CDR3 nucleotides read TGTGCCAGCAGCTTGGGACTGCCTTTAGGCGGGGAGCTGTTTTTT. It encodes CASSLGLPLGGELFF. This chain uses TRBV7-8 with TRBJ2-2, with D tentatively TRBD2 (6 bases). The CDR3 is made up of 15 amino acids. From germline, CDR1 is SGHVS and CDR2 FQNEAQ. The V and J ends lost 3 bases and 7 bases respectively, with 15 bases between them.

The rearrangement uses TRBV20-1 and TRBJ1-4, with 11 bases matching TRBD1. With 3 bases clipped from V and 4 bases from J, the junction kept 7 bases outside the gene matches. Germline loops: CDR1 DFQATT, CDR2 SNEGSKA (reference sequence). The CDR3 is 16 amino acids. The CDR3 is CSASFRTGGFNEKLFF. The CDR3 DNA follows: TGCAGTGCTAGTTTTCGGACAGGGGGCTTTAATGAAAAACTGTTTTTT.

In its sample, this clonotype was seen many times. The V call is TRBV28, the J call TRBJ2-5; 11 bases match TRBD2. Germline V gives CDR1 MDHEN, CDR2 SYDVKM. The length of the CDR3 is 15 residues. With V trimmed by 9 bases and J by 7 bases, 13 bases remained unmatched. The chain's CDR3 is CARPPGLAVRRTQYF. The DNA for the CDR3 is TGTGCCAGACCCCCGGGACTAGCGGTTCGGCGGACCCAGTACTTC.

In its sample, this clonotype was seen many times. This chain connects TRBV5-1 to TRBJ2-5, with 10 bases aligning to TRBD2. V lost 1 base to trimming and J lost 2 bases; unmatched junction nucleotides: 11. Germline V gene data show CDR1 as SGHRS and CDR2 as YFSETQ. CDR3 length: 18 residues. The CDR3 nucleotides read TGCGCCAGCAGCTTGTTAGCGGGAGGCACCAATTTGCAAGAGACCCAGTACTTC. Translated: CASSLLAGGTNLQETQYF.

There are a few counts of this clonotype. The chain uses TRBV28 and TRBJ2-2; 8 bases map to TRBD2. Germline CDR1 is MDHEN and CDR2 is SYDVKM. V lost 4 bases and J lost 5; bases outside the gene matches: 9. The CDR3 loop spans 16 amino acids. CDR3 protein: CASSSPRGAHTGELFF. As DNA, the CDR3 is TGTGCCAGCAGTTCCCCGCGGGGGGCGCATACCGGGGAGCTGTTTTTT.

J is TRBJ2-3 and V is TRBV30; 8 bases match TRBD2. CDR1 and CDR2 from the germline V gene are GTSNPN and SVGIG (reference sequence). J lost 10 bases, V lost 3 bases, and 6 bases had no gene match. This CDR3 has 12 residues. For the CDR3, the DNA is TGTGCCTGGAGCCGCGGACTAGCCTCGCAGTATTTT. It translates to CAWSRGLASQYF.

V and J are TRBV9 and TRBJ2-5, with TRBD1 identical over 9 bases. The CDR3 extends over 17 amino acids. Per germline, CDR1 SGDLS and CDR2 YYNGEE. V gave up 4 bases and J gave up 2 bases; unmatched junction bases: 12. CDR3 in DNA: TGTGCCAGCAGCCCGGGACAGGGAGGGATCCGACAAGAGACCCAGTACTTC. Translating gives CASSPGQGGIRQETQYF.

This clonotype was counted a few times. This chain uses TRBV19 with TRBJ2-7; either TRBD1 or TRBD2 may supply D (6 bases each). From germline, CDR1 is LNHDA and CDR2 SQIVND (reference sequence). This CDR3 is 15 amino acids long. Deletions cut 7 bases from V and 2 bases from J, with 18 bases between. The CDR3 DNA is TGTGCCAGTACCCCTGAGGGGGGCGCAACCTACGAGCAGTACTTC. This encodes CASTPEGGATYEQYF.

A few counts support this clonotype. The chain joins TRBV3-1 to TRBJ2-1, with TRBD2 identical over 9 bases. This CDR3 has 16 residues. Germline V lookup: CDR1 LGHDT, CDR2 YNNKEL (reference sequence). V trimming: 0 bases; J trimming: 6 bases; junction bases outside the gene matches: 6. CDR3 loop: CASSQDALAGINEQFF. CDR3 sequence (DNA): TGTGCCAGCAGCCAAGATGCACTAGCGGGTATCAATGAGCAGTTCTTC.

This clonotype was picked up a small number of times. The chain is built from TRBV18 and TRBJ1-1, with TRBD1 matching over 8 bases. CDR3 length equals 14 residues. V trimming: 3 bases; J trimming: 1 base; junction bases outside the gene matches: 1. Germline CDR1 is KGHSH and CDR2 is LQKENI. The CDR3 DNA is TGTGCCAGCTCACCGACAGGGGAGAACACTGAAGCTTTCTTT. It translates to CASSPTGENTEAFF.

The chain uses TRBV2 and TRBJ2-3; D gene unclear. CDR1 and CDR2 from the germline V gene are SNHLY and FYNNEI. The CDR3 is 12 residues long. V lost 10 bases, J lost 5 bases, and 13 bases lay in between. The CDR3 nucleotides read TGTGCCACCGTACCCCAGTTAGATACGCAGTATTTT. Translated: CATVPQLDTQYF.

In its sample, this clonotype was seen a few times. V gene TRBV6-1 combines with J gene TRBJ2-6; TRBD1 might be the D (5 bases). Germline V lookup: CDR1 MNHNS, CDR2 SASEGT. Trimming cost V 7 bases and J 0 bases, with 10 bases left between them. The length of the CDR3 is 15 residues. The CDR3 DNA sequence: TGTGCCAGCAAGACAGCCCTCTCTGGGGCCAACGTCCTGACTTTC. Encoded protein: CASKTALSGANVLTF.

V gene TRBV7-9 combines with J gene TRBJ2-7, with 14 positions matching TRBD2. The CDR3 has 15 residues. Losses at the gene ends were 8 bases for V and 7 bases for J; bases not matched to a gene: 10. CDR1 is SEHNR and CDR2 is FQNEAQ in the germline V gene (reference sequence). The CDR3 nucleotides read TGTGCCAGCGACATGAGACTAGCGGGAGGGAATGAGCAGTACTTC. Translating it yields CASDMRLAGGNEQYF.

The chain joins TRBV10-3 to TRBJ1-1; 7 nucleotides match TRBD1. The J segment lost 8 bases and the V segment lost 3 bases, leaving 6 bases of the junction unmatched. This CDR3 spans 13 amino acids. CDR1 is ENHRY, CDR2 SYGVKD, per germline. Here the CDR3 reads CAISDDRASEAFF. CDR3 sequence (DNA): TGTGCCATCAGTGACGACAGGGCATCAGAAGCTTTCTTT.